The clone carrying this TCR beta chain appeared once. Antigen unknown. At one boundary the junction diverges from the germline segment, which might be a read error. The germline V gene has CDR1 MNHEY and CDR2 SVGAGI. The CDR3 loop spans 15 amino acids. The data originate from a study of tumor-infiltrating lymphocytes in primary liver carcinoma. For the study at large: Ranging in age from 30 to 69 years, the patients were men and women. In every tissue type, samples returned a similar yield of roughly 3.5 to 8 million productive TCRbeta reads. General observations from the study: Blood fell significantly below tumors in its top-250-clone fraction (p = 0.039). Only about 7.5-24% of top clones appeared in all five tumor regions.

Investigators took RNA and DNA out together from roughly 18-30 mg of unsorted bulk tissue. The investigators made TCR beta cDNA from approximately 500 ng total RNA, using a constant-region primer. Libraries for TCR beta were built through three nested multiplex PCR rounds, which together made up a slightly modified ARM-PCR procedure. In the first two PCR rounds, TRBV1-TRBV30 forward primers were paired with a C-beta reverse primer, and each round lasted roughly 9 cycles. TCRdb re-derived calls from the multiplex PCR reads in MiXCR, one entry per CDR3 protein. Counted here are 70,000 to 75,000 distinct CDR3 sequences, about 72% occurring once; the ten biggest clones make up about 30%.

What was sequenced was liver tumor tissue from sampling region 4. Subset meaning: tumor region T4, right-lateral pole. This sequence was found in a middle-aged man with primary liver carcinoma and hepatitis B virus infection. The genes are TRBV6-5 and TRBJ2-2; unclear D gene. CDR3 region: CPSSYGDLVSGELFF. The CDR3 DNA is TGTCCCAGCAGTTACGGTGATCTTGTCAGCGGGGAGCTGTTTTTT.